The source of this T cell receptor (beta chain) is a study of immune characterization of retroperitoneal liposarcoma. Via MiXCR, TCRdb re-called the PCR reads, giving one row per CDR3 protein. The data hold 12,000 or so distinct CDR3 sequences, with roughly a quarter observed a single time. By share, this clonotype ranks as medium-sized. Germline V lookup: CDR1 MNHNS, CDR2 SASEGT. The J segment lost 4 bases and the V segment lost 5 bases, leaving 11 bases of the junction unmatched. The CDR3 consists of 16 residues. This TCR was sampled from a female donor with retroperitoneal liposarcoma. The gene calls are TRBV6-1 and TRBJ2-1; the match to TRBD1 covers 7 bases. Material for sequencing was tumor tissue. The CDR3 sequence: CASSYYRGGGYNEQFF. In nucleotides, the CDR3 is TGTGCCAGCAGTTATTACAGGGGCGGTGGGTACAATGAGCAGTTCTTC.